This record looks at one TCR beta chain sequence and its context. What it binds is unknown. The data were obtained in a study of blood T cells in healthy people across ages. The CDR3 totals 13 residues. The trim removed 3 bases at V and 0 bases at J, leaving 1 base unmatched. Germline V gene data show CDR1 as DFQATT and CDR2 as SNEGSKA (reference sequence). Through a sample-barcoded 5' primer and a J-beta primer mix, a second PCR was run for roughly 6 to 11 cycles. One entry per CDR3 protein, called by TCRdb with MiXCR from the 5' RACE reads. This repertoire shows over 1,500,000 distinct CDR3 sequences, roughly 52% found once; its top ten account for around 2.1%. Ranging in age from about 6 to 100, the donors were healthy Caucasian individuals from Russia. Overall study results and limits: A strong correlation between TCR beta diversity and naive T cell percentage was seen.

The TCR was taken from a woman in her thirties or forties in good health. This chain joins TRBV20-1 and TRBJ2-5; TRBD2 matches 7 bases. Input material: blood. The CDR3 is CSARGLHQETQYF. The CDR3 coding sequence is TGCAGTGCTAGGGGACTACACCAAGAGACCCAGTACTTC.